The TCR beta chain described here comes from a study of cytomegalovirus exposure and HLA in healthy donors. As for the study in general: Across more than 350 genotyped donors, about 86% landed in the Caucasian-associated ancestry cluster. Study-level findings and limits: The classifier was said to identify cytomegalovirus status with high specificity and sensitivity. The study flagged 150 to 200 TCR beta chains as cytomegalovirus-associated.

Germline V gene data show CDR1 as MGHRA and CDR2 as YSYEKL. V was shortened by 1 base and J by 10 bases, with 14 bases between the two germline ends. The CDR3 length is 14 residues. PCR employed 60 Vbeta and 13 Jbeta primers. Generated by immunoSEQ multiplex PCR, the TCRdb table keeps only in-frame clones and is missing some. The table shows 150,000 to 200,000 clones, with 75% occurring only once. As regards this clone: Its antigen is unknown.

This rearrangement joins TRBV4-1 to TRBJ1-5; D is perhaps TRBD1 (5 bases). Sequenced input: PBMCs. The sequence was collected from a woman between 50 and 59 years old in good health and CMV-seropositive. CDR3 nucleotide sequence: TGCGCCAGCAGCCAAGGGAGTCAGGGCGATCCCCAGCATTTT. Its translation is CASSQGSQGDPQHF.